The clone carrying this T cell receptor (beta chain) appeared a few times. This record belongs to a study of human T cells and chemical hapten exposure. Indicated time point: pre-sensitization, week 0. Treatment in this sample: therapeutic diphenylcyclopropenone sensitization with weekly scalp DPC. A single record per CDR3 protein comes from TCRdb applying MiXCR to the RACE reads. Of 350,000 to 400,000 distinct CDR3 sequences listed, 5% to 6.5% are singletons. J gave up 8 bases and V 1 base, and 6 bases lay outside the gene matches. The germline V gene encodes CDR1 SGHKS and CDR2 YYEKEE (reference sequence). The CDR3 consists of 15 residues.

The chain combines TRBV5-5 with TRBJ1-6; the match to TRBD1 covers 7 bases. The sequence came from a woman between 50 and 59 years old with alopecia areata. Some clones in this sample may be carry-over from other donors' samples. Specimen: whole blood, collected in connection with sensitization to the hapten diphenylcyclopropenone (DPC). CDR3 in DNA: TGTGCCAGCAGCTTGAGGGGACAGATTGATTCACCCCTCCACTTT. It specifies CASSLRGQIDSPLHF.